This record looks at one T cell receptor beta chain sequence and its context. The antigen remains undetermined. Sequence at one end of the junction differs from germline and may be a read error. This sample is part of a study of cytomegalovirus exposure and HLA in healthy donors. PCR employed 60 Vbeta and 13 Jbeta primers. Some clones are missing from TCRdb's copy, which holds only in-frame ones; the method was immunoSEQ multiplex PCR. The sample totals 35,000 to 50,000 clones. Overall study findings and caveats: In a later analysis, HLA-associated TCR beta chains were more clonally expanded than equally common others. A classifier reportedly called cytomegalovirus status with high sensitivity and specificity. According to the study, some 160 TCR beta chains were cytomegalovirus-associated.

CDR3 size: 14 residues. CDR1 SEHNR and CDR2 FQNEAQ come from the germline V gene (reference sequence). This TCR came from a woman under 40 in good health and CMV-seropositive. The sample taken for sequencing was PBMCs. The chain links TRBV7-9 to TRBJ1-1, with a possible D match to TRBD1 (6 bases). CDR3 bases: TGTGCCAGCAGCCTAGCTTCACCAGGGGCTGAAGCTTTCTTT. As protein: CASSLASPGAEAFF.